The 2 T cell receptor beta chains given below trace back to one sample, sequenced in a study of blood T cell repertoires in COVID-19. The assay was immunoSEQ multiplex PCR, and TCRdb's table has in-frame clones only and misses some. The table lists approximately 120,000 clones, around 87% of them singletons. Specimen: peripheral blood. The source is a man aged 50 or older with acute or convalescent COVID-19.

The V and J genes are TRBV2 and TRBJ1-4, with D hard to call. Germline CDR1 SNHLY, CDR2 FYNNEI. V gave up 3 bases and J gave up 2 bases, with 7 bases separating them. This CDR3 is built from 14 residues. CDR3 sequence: CASSDGGTNEKLFF. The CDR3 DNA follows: TGTGCCAGCAGTGACGGAGGTACTAATGAAAAACTGTTTTTT.

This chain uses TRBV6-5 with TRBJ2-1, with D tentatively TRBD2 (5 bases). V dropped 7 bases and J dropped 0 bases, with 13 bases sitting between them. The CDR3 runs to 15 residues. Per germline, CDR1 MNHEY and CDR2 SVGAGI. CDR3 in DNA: TGTGCCAGCAAGGCGGGCGGCTTCTCCTACAATGAGCAGTTCTTC. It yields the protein CASKAGGFSYNEQFF.